This TCR beta chain is from a study of blood T cell repertoires in COVID-19. At the level of the study: Samples taken during acute and convalescent COVID-19 were collected in the United States, Italy and Spain. T cells, B-cell-depleted T cells, or PBMCs supplied cDNA or gDNA.

In the authors' methods: It was from reference gene primer amplification that nucleated cell counts were estimated. Clones were read by immunoSEQ multiplex PCR, and TCRdb kept only the in-frame ones, dropping some. V and J calls and clone size are given by that table; D and trimming were obtained from the DNA. The sample yields roughly 380,000 clones, more than 65% seen once. The germline CDR1 and CDR2 sequences are SGHTA and FQGNSA. This CDR3 is 16 amino acids long. V was clipped by 2 bases and J by 0 bases; unmatched bases: 2. This clone came up a few times. The TCR sequence derives from a human donor with acute or convalescent COVID-19. The donor label of this sample is uncertain. V and J are TRBV7-2 and TRBJ2-2; 8 nucleotides agree with TRBD2. Sequencing was performed on peripheral blood. In DNA, the CDR3 is TGTGCCAGCAGCTTAACGGGACTAGCGAACACCGGGGAGCTGTTTTTT. Its translation: CASSLTGLANTGELFF. Together with reference TRBV7-2 and TRBJ2-2, the CDR3 gives the full variable domain: GAGVSQSPSNKVTEKGKDVELRCDPISGHTALYWYRQSLGQGLEFLIYFQGNSAPDKSGLPSDRFSAERTGGSVSTLTIQRTQQEDSAVYLCASSLTGLANTGELFFGEGSRLTVL.